This TCR beta chain originates from a study of vaccination and CD4 T cells after COVID-19. Study background: The convalescents included six males and four females, and among them two were Hispanic while seven were Caucasian. A median of approximately 96 days (range 35 to 161) separated diagnosis from post-COVID sampling. Regarding the study as a whole: Data came from relatively few convalescent patients and lacked early post-infection timepoints.

The CDR3 has 15 amino acids. The V end lost 4 bases, the J end lost 3 bases, and 13 bases lay between the germline ends. Germline V lookup: CDR1 MNHEY, CDR2 SVGAGI. TCRdb reanalysed the PCR reads using MiXCR and keeps one entry per CDR3 protein. Here the sample spans about 15,000 distinct CDR3 sequences, less than 75% being singletons. About this clonotype itself: What it binds is unknown.

The chain employs TRBV6-5 and TRBJ1-3; D is uncertain. Source: CD4+ T cells from blood, taken after SARS-CoV-2 vaccination. The source of this sequence is a human donor who had recovered from COVID-19. CDR3 region: CASSSSGLVGNTIYF. DNA of the CDR3: TGTGCCAGCAGTTCCTCAGGCCTCGTTGGAAACACCATATATTTT.